One sample yielded the 25 T cell receptor beta chains listed below, sequenced in a study of blood T cell repertoires in COVID-19. This table comes from immunoSEQ multiplex PCR, and its TCRdb copy is limited to in-frame clones, with some not included. Among 55,000 to 75,000 clones listed, over 65% were seen once. Sequencing was carried out using peripheral blood. The source is a man older than 75 with active or convalescent COVID-19.

This clone appeared once. The V and J genes are TRBV5-6 and TRBJ2-2; TRBD2 is a possible D gene (6 bases). V lost 3 bases to trimming and J lost 7 bases, with 19 bases between them. Looked up from germline, CDR1 is SGHDT and CDR2 is YYEEEE. CDR3 size: 16 residues. The chain's CDR3 is CASSSGAAAGGGELFF. The CDR3 DNA sequence: TGTGCCAGCAGCTCCGGGGCCGCGGCCGGGGGCGGGGAGCTGTTTTTT.

The chain combines TRBV18 with TRBJ2-7; a weak D match, TRBD2 (5 bases). Germline values: CDR1 KGHSH, CDR2 LQKENI. The CDR3 loop spans 11 amino acids. V lost 6 bases and J 5 bases, leaving 8 bases between the germline ends. The CDR3 nucleotides read TGTGCCAGCTCCGAGAGGGACGAGCAGTACTTC. Protein product: CASSERDEQYF.

J is TRBJ2-6 and V is TRBV5-5; the D gene is possibly TRBD2 (5 bases). This CDR3 has 18 residues. V lost 3 bases, J lost 0 bases, and 16 bases lay in between. CDR1 and CDR2 from the germline V gene are SGHKS and YYEKEE (reference sequence). CDR3 sequence: CASSSPLLVRSGANVLTF. The CDR3 coding sequence is TGTGCCAGCAGCTCCCCCTTACTAGTTCGCTCTGGGGCCAACGTCCTGACTTTC.

This chain links TRBV14 with TRBJ1-3; D is uncertain. The germline CDR1 and CDR2 sequences are SGHDN and FVKESK. The germline V and J ends were trimmed by 3 bases and 6 bases, with 6 bases remaining between them. The CDR3 totals 12 residues. CDR3 protein: CASSHAENTIYF. CDR3 bases: TGTGCCAGCAGCCATGCGGAAAACACCATATATTTT.

The CDR3 coding sequence is TGTGCCAGCAGCCAAGTGGGCGGAAACACCATATATTTT. This codes for CASSQVGGNTIYF. The chain combines TRBV3-1 (or the pseudogene TRBV3-2) with TRBJ1-3, with no clear D. CDR3 length: 13 residues. The germline V gene has CDR1 LGHDT and CDR2 YNNKEL (reference sequence). V lost 1 base and J lost 4, with 5 bases in between.

The chain joins TRBV5-1 to TRBJ1-6; 7 bases align to TRBD1. The CDR3 totals 16 residues. V shed 3 bases, J shed 7 bases, and the junction held 10 bases outside the gene matches. Per germline, CDR1 SGHRS and CDR2 YFSETQ. The CDR3 spells CASSSLNPGGNSPLHF. The DNA for the CDR3 is TGCGCCAGCAGCTCCCTTAACCCAGGGGGAAATTCACCCCTCCACTTT.

The rearrangement joins TRBV2 to TRBJ1-2; 8 positions agree with TRBD1. Germline lookup yields CDR1 SNHLY and CDR2 FYNNEI. The V gene end was trimmed by 7 bases and the J gene end by 6 bases; junction bases not matched to a gene: 7. This CDR3 is 13 amino acids long. The CDR3 loop reads CASKARTGNGYTF. The CDR3 DNA reads as TGTGCCAGCAAGGCCCGGACAGGGAATGGCTACACCTTC.

This chain joins TRBV4-2 and TRBJ2-3; perhaps TRBD2 as D (5 bases). The germline gives CDR1 LGHNA, CDR2 YNFKEQ. This CDR3 contains 15 residues. V was pared by 0 bases and J by 8 bases, with 15 bases between. CDR3 amino acids: CASSQETNPSGTQYF. The DNA of the CDR3 is TGTGCCAGCAGCCAAGAGACTAACCCTAGTGGTACGCAGTATTTT.

This sequence joins TRBV4-1 and TRBJ2-2; D gene unclear. V was shortened by 0 bases and J by 4 bases, with 9 bases between the two germline ends. The CDR3 loop spans 15 amino acids. Germline V gene data show CDR1 as MGHRA and CDR2 as YSYEKL. Written as DNA, the CDR3 is TGCGCCAGCAGCCAAGATCCAGCGATCACCGGGGAGCTGTTTTTT. Its translation: CASSQDPAITGELFF.

This clone was picked up one time. This chain links TRBV9 with TRBJ1-6, with D possibly TRBD1 on 5 matching bases. Germline values: CDR1 SGDLS, CDR2 YYNGEE. The CDR3 has 15 residues. Trimming removed 4 bases from V and 7 bases from J, with 15 bases in between. The CDR3 coding sequence is TGTGCCAGCAGCCCGTTCGGGGGGGGGAATTCACCCCTCCACTTT. It translates to CASSPFGGGNSPLHF.

The chain has TRBV7-2 and TRBJ1-2; no reliable D call. The CDR3 has 13 residues. The ends were cut back, 1 base at V and 6 bases at J, with 9 bases in the middle. From germline, CDR1 is SGHTA and CDR2 FQGNSA. The CDR3 sequence is CASSLEWADGYTF. For the CDR3, the DNA is TGTGCCAGCAGCTTAGAATGGGCAGATGGCTACACCTTC.

The V gene is TRBV28, the J gene TRBJ2-1; 7 nucleotides match TRBD1. The germline V gene encodes CDR1 MDHEN and CDR2 SYDVKM. CDR3 size: 17 residues. The ends lost 5 bases at V and 6 bases at J; junction bases unmatched: 16. The CDR3 protein is CASSPPPGVTGTNEQFF. The CDR3 bases are TGTGCCAGCAGTCCCCCCCCCGGGGTGACAGGGACCAATGAGCAGTTCTTC.

The chain has TRBV29-1 and TRBJ2-7; TRBD2 matches at 9 bases. Germline loops: CDR1 SQVTM, CDR2 ANQGSEA. This CDR3 region has 14 residues. The junction had 6 bases not matched to a gene; V was cut back by 6 bases and J by 0 bases. The CDR3 DNA is TGCAGCGTGGTAGCGGGGGCAAGCTCCTACGAGCAGTACTTC. Translating gives CSVVAGASSYEQYF.

The J gene is TRBJ1-1, the V gene TRBV7-5; the listed D gene, TRBD1, was not tested against the DNA. TRBV7-5 is termed a pseudogene. The CDR3 covers 17 residues. CDR3 nucleotide sequence: TGTGTCAGAAGCCAAGGAGGGGGCCCGACCCTGAACACTGAAGCTTTCTTT. Amino acid sequence: CVRSQGGGPTLNTEAFF.

The V call is TRBV6-6, the J call TRBJ2-5, with D perhaps TRBD1 (5 bases). The CDR3 loop spans 12 amino acids. CDR1 and CDR2 (germline): MNHNY, SVGAGI (reference sequence). Deletions cut 6 bases from V and 5 bases from J, with 10 bases between. This CDR3 reads CASRGQPETQYF. In DNA, the CDR3 is TGTGCCAGCAGGGGGCAGCCCGAGACCCAGTACTTC.

The rearrangement uses TRBV3-1 (or the pseudogene TRBV3-2) and TRBJ2-7, with D hard to call. Germline V gene sequence: CDR1 LGHDT, CDR2 YNNKEL (reference sequence). The CDR3 length is 14 residues. V lost 1 base and J lost 3, with 10 bases in between. The CDR3 sequence is CASSQGGASYEQYF. The CDR3 nucleotides read TGTGCCAGCAGCCAAGGCGGCGCTAGCTACGAGCAGTACTTC.

This sequence joins TRBV29-1 and TRBJ1-2, with D tentatively TRBD1 (6 bases). CDR3 length equals 13 residues. Germline assignment: CDR1 SQVTM and CDR2 ANQGSEA. V dropped 6 bases and J dropped 5 bases, with 16 bases sitting between them. This CDR3 is CSVGGQGVYGYTF. The CDR3, as DNA: TGCAGCGTGGGGGGGCAGGGCGTATATGGCTACACCTTC.

The chain joins TRBV7-2 to TRBJ2-3; 8 nucleotides agree with TRBD2. Germline lookup yields CDR1 SGHTA and CDR2 FQGNSA. J gave up 4 bases and V 4 bases, and 7 bases lay outside the gene matches. The CDR3 loop spans 15 amino acids. DNA for the CDR3: TGTGCCAGCAGCTCCCCGGGACTAGGGGCAGATACGCAGTATTTT. Translation: CASSSPGLGADTQYF.

The chain employs TRBV7-2 and TRBJ2-6; 11 bases are a match to TRBD1. Germline trimming cut 8 bases from V and 0 bases from J; bases unmatched to any gene: 3. From germline, CDR1 is SGHTA and CDR2 FQGNSA. The CDR3 is made up of 16 amino acids. The CDR3 DNA follows: TGTGCCAGCGGGGGACAGGGGGTCTCTGGGGCCAACGTCCTGACTTTC. Translating gives CASGGQGVSGANVLTF. Full variable domain (outside the CDR3, taken from reference TRBV7-2 and TRBJ2-6): GAGVSQSPSNKVTEKGKDVELRCDPISGHTALYWYRQSLGQGLEFLIYFQGNSAPDKSGLPSDRFSAERTGGSVSTLTIQRTQQEDSAVYLCASGGQGVSGANVLTFGAGSRLTVL.

This chain uses TRBV6-1 with TRBJ2-5, with a weak D call TRBD2 (5 bases). Trimming shortened V by 0 bases and J by 9 bases, and 23 bases separated the two germline ends. The CDR3 contains 17 residues. CDR1 is MNHNS, CDR2 SASEGT, per germline. CDR3: CASSEAVYTDLVGAQYF. The CDR3 DNA follows: TGTGCCAGCAGTGAAGCGGTATATACGGACTTGGTCGGGGCCCAGTACTTC.

The chain links TRBV10-3 to TRBJ1-5, with 7 bases matching TRBD1. CDR1 and CDR2 from the germline V gene are ENHRY and SYGVKD. The CDR3 has 15 residues. Trimming removed 4 bases from V and 3 bases from J; junction bases left unmatched: 6. The CDR3: CAISGQGPINQPQHF. The CDR3, as DNA: TGTGCCATCAGTGGACAGGGACCGATCAATCAGCCCCAGCATTTT.

The gene calls are TRBV5-1 and TRBJ2-7, with a tentative D call TRBD1 (5 bases). Per germline, CDR1 SGHRS and CDR2 YFSETQ. Trimming left V 0 bases short and J 2 bases short, with 9 bases between. The CDR3 is 14 amino acids. CDR3 nucleotide sequence: TGCGCCAGCAGCTTGGATCCCAGGGCCTACGAGCAGTACTTC. This translates into CASSLDPRAYEQYF.

This clone was recorded a few times. The V call is TRBV5-8, the J call TRBJ1-2; 8 nucleotides match TRBD1. Germline trimming cut 5 bases from V and 8 bases from J; bases unmatched to any gene: 11. Per germline, CDR1 SGHTS and CDR2 YDEGEE. There are 14 residues in the CDR3. DNA of the CDR3: TGTGCCAGCAGACGCCCGGGACAGGCCCTCGGCTACACCTTC. Translation: CASRRPGQALGYTF.

This chain connects TRBV19 to TRBJ2-5; perhaps TRBD2 as D (5 bases). V was pared by 1 base and J by 4 bases, with 19 bases between. There are 17 residues in the CDR3. The germline CDR1 and CDR2 sequences are LNHDA and SQIVND (reference sequence). The CDR3 reads CASSIASMAGLGETQYF. In DNA form, the CDR3 reads TGTGCCAGTAGTATAGCTTCCATGGCGGGTTTGGGAGAGACCCAGTACTTC.

The V gene is TRBV5-8, the J gene TRBJ1-1, with D perhaps TRBD1 (5 bases). The V end lost 0 bases, the J end lost 3 bases, and 6 bases lay between the germline ends. This CDR3 has 13 amino acids. In germline, CDR1 is SGHTS, CDR2 YDEGEE. CDR3 sequence: CASSLARDTEAFF. CDR3 nucleotides: TGTGCCAGCAGCTTGGCCAGGGACACTGAAGCTTTCTTT.